This T cell receptor (beta chain) was identified during a study of blood T cells in healthy people across ages. The study, taken as a whole, reports: A roughly linear age-dependent decrease characterized TCR beta diversity per million T cells.

Per the germline V gene, CDR1 is ENHRY and CDR2 is SYGVKD. Deletions cut 6 bases from V and 0 bases from J, with 11 bases between. The CDR3 sequence is 14 residues long. A second about 6 to 12 cycle PCR used barcoded and J-beta primers. With 12 random nucleotides, a template-switch adaptor tagged each individual cDNA molecule. The yield of each sample was at least 2.5 million CDR3-containing paired-end reads. Each CDR3 protein is one row after TCRdb ran MiXCR on the 5' RACE reads. This table holds approximately 810,000 distinct CDR3 sequences, 29% found once. Comment on this clonotype: What it recognizes is unknown. A much more abundant neighbour one base away suggests this may be a read error.

The specimen sequenced was blood. This clonotype was sampled from a woman of 80 years or more in good health. The chain employs TRBV10-3 and TRBJ1-2, with D tentatively TRBD1 (6 bases). The CDR3 is CAIRGGSPNYGYTF. Here the CDR3 DNA reads TGTGCCATCAGGGGGGGCAGCCCTAACTATGGCTACACCTTC.